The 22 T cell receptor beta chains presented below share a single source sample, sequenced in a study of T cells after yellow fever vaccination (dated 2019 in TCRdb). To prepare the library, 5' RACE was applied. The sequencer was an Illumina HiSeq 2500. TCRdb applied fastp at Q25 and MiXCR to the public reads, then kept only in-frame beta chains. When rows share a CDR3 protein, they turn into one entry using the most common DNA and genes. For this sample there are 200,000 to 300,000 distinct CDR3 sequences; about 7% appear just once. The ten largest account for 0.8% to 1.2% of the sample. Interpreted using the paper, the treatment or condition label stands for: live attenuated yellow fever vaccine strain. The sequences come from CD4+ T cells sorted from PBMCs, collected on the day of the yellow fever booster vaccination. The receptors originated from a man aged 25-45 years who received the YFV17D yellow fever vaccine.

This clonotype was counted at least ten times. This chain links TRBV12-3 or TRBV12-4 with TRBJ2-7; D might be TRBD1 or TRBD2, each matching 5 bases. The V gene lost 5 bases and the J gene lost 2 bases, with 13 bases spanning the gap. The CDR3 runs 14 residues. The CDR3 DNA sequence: TGTGCCAGCAGTGATGGGACCAAACCCTACGAGCAGTACTTC. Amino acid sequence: CASSDGTKPYEQYF.

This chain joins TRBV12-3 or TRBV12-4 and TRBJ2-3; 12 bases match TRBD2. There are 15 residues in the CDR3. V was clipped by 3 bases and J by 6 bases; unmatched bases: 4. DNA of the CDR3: TGTGCCAGCAGTTTCACTAGCGGGAGGACTGATACGCAGTATTTT. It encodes CASSFTSGRTDTQYF.

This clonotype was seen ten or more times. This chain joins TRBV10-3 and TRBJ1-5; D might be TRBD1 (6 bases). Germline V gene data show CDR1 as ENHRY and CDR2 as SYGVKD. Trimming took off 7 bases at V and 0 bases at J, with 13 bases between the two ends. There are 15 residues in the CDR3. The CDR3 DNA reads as TGTGCCATCAAGAACGGGACATCTAGCAATCAGCCCCAGCATTTT. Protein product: CAIKNGTSSNQPQHF.

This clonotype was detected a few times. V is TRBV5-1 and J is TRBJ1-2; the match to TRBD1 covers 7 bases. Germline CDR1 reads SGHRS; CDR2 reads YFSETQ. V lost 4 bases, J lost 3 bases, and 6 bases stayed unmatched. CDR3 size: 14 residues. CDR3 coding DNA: TGCGCCAGCAGCACTAGCGGACAGGACTATGGCTACACCTTC. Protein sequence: CASSTSGQDYGYTF. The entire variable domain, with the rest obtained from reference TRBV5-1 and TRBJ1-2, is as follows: KAGVTQTPRYLIKTRGQQVTLSCSPISGHRSVSWYQQTPGQGLQFLFEYFSETQRNKGNFPGRFSGRQFSNSRSEMNVSTLELGDSALYLCASSTSGQDYGYTFGSGTRLTVV.

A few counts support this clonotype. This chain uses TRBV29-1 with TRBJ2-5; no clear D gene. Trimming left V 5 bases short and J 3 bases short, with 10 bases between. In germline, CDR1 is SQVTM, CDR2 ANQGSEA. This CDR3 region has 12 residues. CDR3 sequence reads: CSVLGGEETQYF. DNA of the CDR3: TGCAGCGTTCTAGGCGGCGAAGAGACCCAGTACTTC.

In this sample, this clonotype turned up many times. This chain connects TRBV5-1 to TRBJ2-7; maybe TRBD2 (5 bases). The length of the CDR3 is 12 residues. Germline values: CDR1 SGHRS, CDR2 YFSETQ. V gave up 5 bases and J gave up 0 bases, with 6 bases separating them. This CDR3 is CASRGSSYEQYF. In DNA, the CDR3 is TGCGCCAGCAGAGGGAGCTCCTACGAGCAGTACTTC.

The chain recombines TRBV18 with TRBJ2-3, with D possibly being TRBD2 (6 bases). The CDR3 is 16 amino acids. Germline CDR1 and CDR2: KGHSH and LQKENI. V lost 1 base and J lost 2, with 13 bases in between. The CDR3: CASSPQYQDYTDTQYF. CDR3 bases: TGTGCCAGCTCACCACAGTACCAGGACTACACAGATACGCAGTATTTT.

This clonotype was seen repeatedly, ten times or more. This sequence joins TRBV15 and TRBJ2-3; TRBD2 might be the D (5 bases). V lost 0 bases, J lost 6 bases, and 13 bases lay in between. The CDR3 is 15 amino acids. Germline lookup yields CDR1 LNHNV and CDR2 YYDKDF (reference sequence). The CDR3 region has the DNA TGTGCCACCAGCAGAGATCTGGGAGCAGAGGATACGCAGTATTTT. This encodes CATSRDLGAEDTQYF.

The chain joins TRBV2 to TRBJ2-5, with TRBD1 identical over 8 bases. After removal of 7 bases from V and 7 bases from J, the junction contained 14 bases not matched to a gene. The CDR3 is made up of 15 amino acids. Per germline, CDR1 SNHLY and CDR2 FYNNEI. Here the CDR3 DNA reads TGTGCCAGCACCCCAGACAGGGGCCGAAGTCGGACCCAGTACTTC. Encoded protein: CASTPDRGRSRTQYF.

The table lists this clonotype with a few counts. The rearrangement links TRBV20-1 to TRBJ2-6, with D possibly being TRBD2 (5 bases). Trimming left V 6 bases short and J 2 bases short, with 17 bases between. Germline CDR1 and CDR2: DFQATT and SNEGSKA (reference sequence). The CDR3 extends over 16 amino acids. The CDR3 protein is CSAYDNGVAGANVLTF. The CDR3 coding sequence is TGCAGTGCCTATGACAACGGGGTGGCTGGGGCCAACGTCCTGACTTTC.

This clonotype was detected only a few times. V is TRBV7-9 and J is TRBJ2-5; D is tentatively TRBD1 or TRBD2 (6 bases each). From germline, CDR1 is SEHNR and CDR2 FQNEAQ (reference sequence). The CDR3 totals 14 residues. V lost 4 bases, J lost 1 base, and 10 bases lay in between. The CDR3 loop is CASSWGASQETQYF. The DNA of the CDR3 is TGTGCCAGCAGCTGGGGGGCCAGCCAAGAGACCCAGTACTTC.

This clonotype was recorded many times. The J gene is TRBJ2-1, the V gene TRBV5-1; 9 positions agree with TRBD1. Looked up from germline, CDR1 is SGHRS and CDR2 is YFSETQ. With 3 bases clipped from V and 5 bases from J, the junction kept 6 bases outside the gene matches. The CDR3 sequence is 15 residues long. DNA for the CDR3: TGCGCCAGCAGCTCTTCCGGACAGGGGCACAATGAGCAGTTCTTC. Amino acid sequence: CASSSSGQGHNEQFF.

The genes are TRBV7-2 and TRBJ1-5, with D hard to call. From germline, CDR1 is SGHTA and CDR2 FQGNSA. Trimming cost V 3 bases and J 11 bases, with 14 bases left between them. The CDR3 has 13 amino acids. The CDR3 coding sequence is TGTGCCAGCAGCTTGTCCCCCGATCGAACCCAGCATTTT. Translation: CASSLSPDRTQHF. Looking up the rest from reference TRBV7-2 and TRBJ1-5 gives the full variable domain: GAGVSQSPSNKVTEKGKDVELRCDPISGHTALYWYRQSLGQGLEFLIYFQGNSAPDKSGLPSDRFSAERTGGSVSTLTIQRTQQEDSAVYLCASSLSPDRTQHFGDGTRLSIL.

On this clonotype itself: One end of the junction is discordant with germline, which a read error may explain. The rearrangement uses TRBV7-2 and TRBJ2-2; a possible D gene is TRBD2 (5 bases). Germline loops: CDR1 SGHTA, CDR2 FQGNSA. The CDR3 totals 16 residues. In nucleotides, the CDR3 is TGTGACAGCAGCTTAGTAGTACTAGTTACGGCCGGGGAGCTGTTTTTT. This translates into CDSSLVVLVTAGELFF.

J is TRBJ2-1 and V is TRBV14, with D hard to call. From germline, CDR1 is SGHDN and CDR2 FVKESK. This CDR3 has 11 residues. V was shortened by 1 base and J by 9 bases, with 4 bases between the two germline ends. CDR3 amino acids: CASSQVSEQFF. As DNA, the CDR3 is TGTGCCAGCAGCCAAGTAAGTGAGCAGTTCTTC.

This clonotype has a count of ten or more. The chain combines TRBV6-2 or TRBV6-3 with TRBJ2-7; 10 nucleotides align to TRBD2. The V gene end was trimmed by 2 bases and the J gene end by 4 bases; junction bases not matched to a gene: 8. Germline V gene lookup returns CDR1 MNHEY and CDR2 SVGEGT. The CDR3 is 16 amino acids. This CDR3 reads CASSYLLAGVSYEQYF. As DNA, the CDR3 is TGTGCCAGCAGTTACCTCCTAGCGGGAGTTTCATACGAGCAGTACTTC.

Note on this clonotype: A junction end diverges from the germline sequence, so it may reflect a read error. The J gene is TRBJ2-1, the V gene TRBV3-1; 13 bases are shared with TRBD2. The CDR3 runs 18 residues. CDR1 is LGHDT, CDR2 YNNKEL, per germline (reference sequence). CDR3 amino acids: CARSQEWTSGRFHNEQFF. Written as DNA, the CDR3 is TGTGCCCGCAGCCAAGAATGGACTAGCGGGAGATTCCACAATGAGCAGTTCTTC.

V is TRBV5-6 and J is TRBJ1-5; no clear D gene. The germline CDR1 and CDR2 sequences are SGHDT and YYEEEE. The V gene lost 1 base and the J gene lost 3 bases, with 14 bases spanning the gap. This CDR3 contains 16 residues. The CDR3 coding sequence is TGTGCCAGCAGCTTGCAGTCCCGGCAGATCAATCAGCCCCAGCATTTT. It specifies CASSLQSRQINQPQHF.

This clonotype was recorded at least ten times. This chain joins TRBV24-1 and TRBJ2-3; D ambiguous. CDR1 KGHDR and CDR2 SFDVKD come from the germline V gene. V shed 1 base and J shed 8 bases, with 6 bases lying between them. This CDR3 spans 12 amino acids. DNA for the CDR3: TGTGCCACCAGTGATTTCAAGGGTACGCAGTATTTT. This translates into CATSDFKGTQYF.

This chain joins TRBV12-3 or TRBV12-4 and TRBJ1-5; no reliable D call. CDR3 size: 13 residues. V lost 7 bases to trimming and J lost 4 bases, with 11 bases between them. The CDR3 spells CASTLTPNQPQHF. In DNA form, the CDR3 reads TGTGCCAGCACCCTTACGCCGAATCAGCCCCAGCATTTT.

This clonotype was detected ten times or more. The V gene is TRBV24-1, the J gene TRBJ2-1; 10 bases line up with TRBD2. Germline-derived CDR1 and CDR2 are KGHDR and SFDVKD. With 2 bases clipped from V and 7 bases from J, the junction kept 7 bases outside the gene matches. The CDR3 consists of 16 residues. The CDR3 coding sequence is TGTGCCACCAGTGATTCGCTAGCGGGAGTCCTTAATGAGCAGTTCTTC. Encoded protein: CATSDSLAGVLNEQFF.

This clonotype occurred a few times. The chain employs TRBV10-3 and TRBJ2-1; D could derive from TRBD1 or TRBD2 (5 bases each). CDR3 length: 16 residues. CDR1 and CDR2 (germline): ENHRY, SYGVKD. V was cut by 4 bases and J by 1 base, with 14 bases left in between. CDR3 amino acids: CAISGMTEGSYNEQFF. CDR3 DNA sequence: TGTGCCATCAGTGGGATGACAGAGGGATCCTACAATGAGCAGTTCTTC.